This entry features one TCR beta chain sequence. In the study's own analysis: Scientists estimated how many nucleated cells there were by amplifying reference gene primers. Data came from immunoSEQ multiplex PCR; TCRdb stores just in-frame clones and leaves some out. V, J and clone size are those of that table, while D and trimming were read from the DNA. The data hold roughly 100,000 clones, with around 88% observed a single time. CDR1 is MNHEY, CDR2 SVGAGI, per germline. This CDR3 has 13 amino acids. V shed 5 bases and J shed 1 base, with 8 bases lying between them. The sample is drawn from a study of blood T cell repertoires in COVID-19. Study in general: Collection of acute and convalescent COVID-19 samples took place in the United States, Italy and Spain. Sources were T cells, B-cell-depleted T cells, or PBMCs; the material itself was cDNA or gDNA.

This receptor was taken from an elderly woman with acute or convalescent COVID-19. The V call is TRBV6-5, the J call TRBJ1-2; D gene ambiguous. The sequencing sample was made of peripheral blood. CDR3 nucleotides: TGTGCCAGCAGTCCCTCCTTTAACTATGGCTACACCTTC. Its translation is CASSPSFNYGYTF.